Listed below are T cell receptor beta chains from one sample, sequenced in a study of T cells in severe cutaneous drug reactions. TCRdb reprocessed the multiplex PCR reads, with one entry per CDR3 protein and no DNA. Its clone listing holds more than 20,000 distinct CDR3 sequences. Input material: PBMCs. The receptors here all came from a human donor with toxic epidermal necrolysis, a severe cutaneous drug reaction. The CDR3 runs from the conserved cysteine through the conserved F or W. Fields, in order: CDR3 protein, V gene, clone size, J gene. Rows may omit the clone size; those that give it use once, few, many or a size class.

CASSLTVGTAARGEQYF,TRBV27,-,TRBJ2-7
CAIKGVVGDTTTGELFF,TRBV10-3,-,TRBJ2-2
CASSPPTGTASYEQYF,TRBV18,-,TRBJ2-7
CSVERSGSSGGETQYF,TRBV29-1,-,TRBJ2-5
CASSLSSQPSSSGNTIYF,TRBV27,-,TRBJ1-3
CASSSGGDITEAFF,TRBV5-1,-,TRBJ1-1
CASSSVPGKETQYF,TRBV27,-,TRBJ2-5
CATSRGGLGMGSSYEQYF,TRBV15,-,TRBJ2-7
CSVPDLTNYGYTF,TRBV29-1,-,TRBJ1-2
CAISDPAYGYGYTF,TRBV10-3,-,TRBJ1-2
CASKQAGGNEQFF,TRBV6-5,medium-sized,TRBJ2-1
CASSPWGLGNEAFF,TRBV25-1,-,TRBJ1-1
CASSPNTASPGGYTF,TRBV18,medium-sized,TRBJ1-2
CSARGQINTEAFF,TRBV20-1,-,TRBJ1-1
CASSLTGQGNEQFF,TRBV7-3,-,TRBJ2-1
CASSLYGPGGEAFF,TRBV28,-,TRBJ1-1
CATSRDLQETQYF,TRBV15,-,TRBJ2-5
CASRLRDRGRDEQYF,TRBV28,-,TRBJ2-7
CASSVDPGTGGQLFF,TRBV9,medium-sized,TRBJ1-4
CASSVGGTGATYEQYF,TRBV9,-,TRBJ2-7
CSVEDGGAYGYTF,TRBV29-1,-,TRBJ1-2
CAWDRGETQYF,TRBV30,medium-sized,TRBJ2-5
CATMRAGAAYNEQFF,TRBV24-1,-,TRBJ2-1
CASASTTWGAFQETQYF,TRBV7-9,-,TRBJ2-5